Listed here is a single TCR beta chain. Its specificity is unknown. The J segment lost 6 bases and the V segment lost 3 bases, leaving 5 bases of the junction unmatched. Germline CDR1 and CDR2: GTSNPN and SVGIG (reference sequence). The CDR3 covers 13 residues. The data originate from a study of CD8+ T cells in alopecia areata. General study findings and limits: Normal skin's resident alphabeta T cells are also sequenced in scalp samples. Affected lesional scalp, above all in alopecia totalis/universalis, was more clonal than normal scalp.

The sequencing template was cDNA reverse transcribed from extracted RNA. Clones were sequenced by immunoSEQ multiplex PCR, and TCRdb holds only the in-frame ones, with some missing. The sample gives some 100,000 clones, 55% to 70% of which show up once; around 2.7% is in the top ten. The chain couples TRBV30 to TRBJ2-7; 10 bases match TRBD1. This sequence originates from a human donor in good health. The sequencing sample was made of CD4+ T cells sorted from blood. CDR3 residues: CAWSPRTGGEQYF. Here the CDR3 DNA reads TGTGCCTGGAGCCCCAGGACAGGGGGCGAGCAGTACTTC.